This T cell receptor (beta chain) was identified during a study of cytomegalovirus exposure and HLA in healthy donors. The overall study: Of several hundred genotyped donors, roughly 76% grouped in the Caucasian-associated ancestry cluster. Regarding the study as a whole: The authors enumerated roughly 180 TCR beta chains as linked to cytomegalovirus.

Comment on this clone: Antigen: not known.

The CDR3 runs to 14 residues. Per the germline V gene, CDR1 is MNHEY and CDR2 is SMNVEV (reference sequence). Trimming pared 2 bases from V and 4 bases from J, leaving 11 bases between. PCR primers comprised 60 Vbeta and 13 Jbeta primers. Clones were sequenced by immunoSEQ multiplex PCR, and TCRdb holds only the in-frame ones, with some missing. The table includes around 130,000 clones, around three quarters detected once. The receptor's source is a young man in good health and CMV-seronegative. Sequencing was done on a sample of PBMCs. This chain links TRBV27 with TRBJ1-1; possible D gene TRBD1, 6 bases. In nucleotides, the CDR3 is TGTGCCAGCAGTTTAGGGACAAACCCCACTGAAGCTTTCTTT. This encodes CASSLGTNPTEAFF.